What follows are 13 T cell receptor beta chains derived from one specimen sequenced in a study of T cell responses to AZD1222 COVID-19 vaccine. The assay was immunoSEQ multiplex PCR, and TCRdb's table has in-frame clones only and misses some. The table has 150,000 to 200,000 clones, approximately 91% seen once. Specimen: peripheral blood, collected on day 0 of AZD1222 vaccination. All receptors come from an adult in good health.

The genes are TRBV7-3 and TRBJ2-2; a weak D match, TRBD1 (6 bases). The CDR3 has 15 residues. The V and J ends lost 11 bases and 8 bases respectively, with 24 bases between them. Germline-derived CDR1 and CDR2 are SGHTA and FQGTGA. In nucleotides, the CDR3 is TGTGCCTCCAGGGGCCGAGAGGACGGCAGAGGGGAGCTGTTTTTT. Amino acids: CASRGREDGRGELFF.

The chain combines TRBV7-2 with TRBJ1-1; TRBD1 matches at 7 bases. V was pared by 1 base and J by 3 bases, with 14 bases of the junction left unmatched. CDR3 size: 18 residues. The germline gives CDR1 SGHTA, CDR2 FQGNSA. In DNA, the CDR3 is TGTGCCAGCAGCTTAGGACTCTTTACGTCCACAGGGGACACTGAAGCTTTCTTT. The encoded protein is CASSLGLFTSTGDTEAFF.

This clone was recorded once. The gene calls are TRBV28 and TRBJ1-4; unclear D gene. The CDR3 is 15 amino acids. Between the trimmed V and J ends, which lost 7 bases and 8 bases, there was a span of 20 bases. Germline V gene sequence: CDR1 MDHEN, CDR2 SYDVKM. This chain's CDR3 is CASIKSPRGYEKLFF. The CDR3 bases are TGTGCCAGCATTAAGTCGCCACGGGGATACGAAAAACTGTTTTTT.

This chain connects TRBV28 to TRBJ2-1, with D unresolved. The CDR3 is 13 residues long. The V gene lost 2 bases and the J gene lost 8 bases, with 10 bases spanning the gap. CDR1 is MDHEN, CDR2 SYDVKM, per germline. CDR3 residues: CASSLGSWDEQFF. Written as DNA, the CDR3 is TGTGCCAGCAGTTTAGGGTCATGGGATGAGCAGTTCTTC.

The J gene is TRBJ1-5, the V gene TRBV7-8; TRBD1 aligns across 10 bases. V shed 1 base and J 4 bases; nucleotides not matched to a gene: 4. Germline V gene sequence: CDR1 SGHVS, CDR2 FQNEAQ. The CDR3 is made up of 16 amino acids. CDR3 sequence: CASSLGQGAGNQPQHF. The CDR3 DNA is TGTGCCAGCAGCTTAGGACAGGGGGCAGGTAATCAGCCCCAGCATTTT.

The genes are TRBV27 and TRBJ2-1; TRBD2 matches 12 bases. Germline V lookup: CDR1 MNHEY, CDR2 SMNVEV (reference sequence). After removal of 2 bases from V and 1 base from J, the junction contained 6 bases not matched to a gene. The CDR3 contains 18 residues. The CDR3 is CASSLRLAGEASYNEQFF. The CDR3 DNA reads as TGTGCCAGCAGTTTAAGACTAGCGGGAGAAGCTTCCTACAATGAGCAGTTCTTC.

The chain employs TRBV2 and TRBJ1-1; D remains ambiguous. Per the germline V gene, CDR1 is SNHLY and CDR2 is FYNNEI. The CDR3 extends over 13 amino acids. The ends were cut back, 8 bases at V and 2 bases at J, with 12 bases in the middle. CDR3 protein: CASGGYGNTEAFF. Here the CDR3 DNA reads TGTGCCAGCGGTGGTTATGGTAACACTGAAGCTTTCTTT. The full variable domain, rest sourced from reference TRBV2 and TRBJ1-1, is EPEVTQTPSHQVTQMGQEVILRCVPISNHLYFYWYRQILGQKVEFLVSFYNNEISEKSEIFDDQFSVERPDGSNFTLKIRSTKLEDSAMYFCASGGYGNTEAFFGQGTRLTVV.

The chain recombines TRBV7-9 with TRBJ1-6, with 8 bases aligning to TRBD1. The CDR3 runs 18 residues. The junction had 12 bases not matched to a gene; V was cut back by 4 bases and J by 4 bases. Germline CDR1 and CDR2: SEHNR and FQNEAQ (reference sequence). The DNA of the CDR3 is TGTGCCAGCAGCTCAACCCCGACAGGGGTCGATTATAATTCACCCCTCCACTTT. The encoded protein is CASSSTPTGVDYNSPLHF.

The V gene is TRBV2, the J gene TRBJ1-6; 7 bases line up with TRBD1. The CDR3 runs to 17 residues. CDR1 and CDR2 from the germline V gene are SNHLY and FYNNEI. The trim removed 5 bases at V and 0 bases at J, leaving 7 bases unmatched. CDR3 in DNA: TGTGCCAGCAGTCCTACAGGGGAGAGCTCCTATAATTCACCCCTCCACTTT. It codes for CASSPTGESSYNSPLHF.

CDR3: CAWSRDRNSRPQETQYF. The CDR3 bases are TGTGCCTGGAGCAGGGATCGCAACAGTCGGCCACAAGAGACCCAGTACTTC. The rearrangement uses TRBV30 and TRBJ2-5; D is possibly TRBD1 (5 bases). CDR3 length: 17 residues. The V end was cut by 3 bases, the J end by 2 bases, with 22 bases between. The germline gives CDR1 GTSNPN, CDR2 SVGIG (reference sequence).

The rearrangement uses TRBV10-2 and TRBJ1-2, with 9 positions matching TRBD1. V shed 3 bases, J shed 6 bases, and the junction held 14 bases outside the gene matches. The germline CDR1 and CDR2 sequences are WSHSY and SAAADI. The CDR3 has 17 residues. The DNA of the CDR3 is TGCGCCAGCAGTGAAACCCGCACGGGACAGGGCAGGAATGGCTACACCTTC. Translating gives CASSETRTGQGRNGYTF.

The chain recombines TRBV5-1 with TRBJ2-1; 9 bases align to TRBD2. The CDR3 has 16 amino acids. The ends lost 0 bases at V and 4 bases at J; junction bases unmatched: 5. Germline V gene data show CDR1 as SGHRS and CDR2 as YFSETQ. DNA for the CDR3: TGCGCCAGCAGCTTGGGGCTAGCGGGGCAATACAATGAGCAGTTCTTC. This sequence encodes CASSLGLAGQYNEQFF. Using reference TRBV5-1 and TRBJ2-1 for the parts outside the CDR3, the full variable domain is KAGVTQTPRYLIKTRGQQVTLSCSPISGHRSVSWYQQTPGQGLQFLFEYFSETQRNKGNFPGRFSGRQFSNSRSEMNVSTLELGDSALYLCASSLGLAGQYNEQFFGPGTRLTVL.

The chain carries TRBV30 and TRBJ1-5; 10 bases align to TRBD1. The CDR3 contains 15 residues. The V gene end was trimmed by 0 bases and the J gene end by 5 bases; junction bases not matched to a gene: 4. Germline CDR1 and CDR2: GTSNPN and SVGIG (reference sequence). The CDR3 is CAWSVRGTGDQPQHF. The CDR3 region has the DNA TGTGCCTGGAGTGTACGAGGGACAGGGGATCAGCCCCAGCATTTT.